The 15 T cell receptor beta chains given below trace back to one sample, sequenced in a study of blood T cell repertoires in COVID-19. The protocol was immunoSEQ multiplex PCR, while the TCRdb copy is restricted to in-frame clones and leaves out a portion. The profile shows around 100,000 clones, roughly 82% of them singletons. The specimen sequenced was peripheral blood. Source of these receptors: a human donor in a cohort sampled during active COVID-19.

The gene calls are TRBV9 and TRBJ1-5; 9 bases align to TRBD1. CDR1 SGDLS and CDR2 YYNGEE come from the germline V gene. The CDR3 covers 16 residues. Trimming at V came to 0 bases and at J to 3 bases, leaving 4 bases not matched to a gene. CDR3: CASSVGTGETNQPQHF. Written as DNA, the CDR3 is TGTGCCAGCAGCGTAGGGACAGGGGAAACCAATCAGCCCCAGCATTTT.

J is TRBJ2-3 and V is TRBV19; 7 positions agree with TRBD1. The CDR3 consists of 15 residues. Germline V gene data show CDR1 as LNHDA and CDR2 as SQIVND (reference sequence). V was clipped by 3 bases and J by 2 bases; unmatched bases: 5. Here the CDR3 DNA reads TGTGCCAGTAGTATGATGGGACAGAACACAGATACGCAGTATTTT. Translated: CASSMMGQNTDTQYF. Using reference TRBV19 and TRBJ2-3 for the parts outside the CDR3, the full variable domain is DGGITQSPKYLFRKEGQNVTLSCEQNLNHDAMYWYRQDPGQGLRLIYYSQIVNDFQKGDIAEGYSVSREKKESFPLTVTSAQKNPTAFYLCASSMMGQNTDTQYFGPGTRLTVL.

The rearrangement joins TRBV6-6 to TRBJ1-5; D is perhaps TRBD1 (5 bases). V was clipped by 4 bases and J by 0 bases, with 10 bases between them. The CDR3 is 15 amino acids. Germline CDR1 and CDR2: MNHNY and SVGAGI (reference sequence). The CDR3 DNA follows: TGTGCCAGCAGTTTTTGGGGGGATAGCAATCAGCCCCAGCATTTT. Its translation is CASSFWGDSNQPQHF.

This chain links TRBV13 with TRBJ1-6; D perhaps matches TRBD1 (5 bases). The CDR3 covers 17 residues. Per germline, CDR1 PRHDT and CDR2 FYEKMQ (reference sequence). V lost 4 bases and J lost 9, with 22 bases in between. The CDR3 coding sequence is TGTGCCAGCAGCTACCCCATCGCCACCGGACACTCTTCACCCCTCCACTTT. This encodes CASSYPIATGHSSPLHF.

This chain uses TRBV19 with TRBJ1-5, with D perhaps matching TRBD1 (6 bases). Germline CDR1 LNHDA, CDR2 SQIVND (reference sequence). Trimming shortened V by 6 bases and J by 2 bases, and 8 bases separated the two germline ends. This CDR3 comprises 13 residues. The CDR3: CASRYRGNQPQHF. CDR3 DNA: TGTGCCAGTAGATACAGGGGCAATCAGCCCCAGCATTTT.

The rearrangement links TRBV5-1 to TRBJ2-5, with 9 bases that match TRBD2. CDR3 length: 15 amino acids. V lost 3 bases and J lost 4; bases outside the gene matches: 7. Germline V gene lookup returns CDR1 SGHRS and CDR2 YFSETQ. As DNA, the CDR3 is TGCGCCAGCAGCTCTCAGGGCGGGGGGGTAGAGACCCAGTACTTC. Translated, it gives CASSSQGGGVETQYF.

This rearrangement joins TRBV19 to TRBJ2-3, with 11 bases matching TRBD2. The V gene end was trimmed by 6 bases and the J gene end by 3 bases; junction bases not matched to a gene: 2. The CDR3 runs to 14 residues. Germline CDR1 LNHDA, CDR2 SQIVND (reference sequence). The CDR3: CASRLAGVTDTQYF. As DNA, the CDR3 is TGTGCCAGTAGACTAGCGGGGGTGACAGATACGCAGTATTTT.

The chain has TRBV4-1 and TRBJ1-5; D unresolved. With 0 bases removed from V and 2 bases from J, the gap between germline ends came to 5 bases. Germline V gene sequence: CDR1 MGHRA, CDR2 YSYEKL. The CDR3 runs to 14 residues. CDR3 amino acids: CASSQDFGNQPQHF. CDR3 bases: TGCGCCAGCAGCCAAGACTTCGGCAATCAGCCCCAGCATTTT.

This clone is a singleton in its sample. This chain connects TRBV7-9 to TRBJ2-1; D gene uncertain. Germline V lookup: CDR1 SEHNR, CDR2 FQNEAQ (reference sequence). Deletions cut 5 bases from V and 7 bases from J, with 12 bases between. The CDR3 length is 13 residues. The chain's CDR3 is CASSLRPENEQFF. In DNA, the CDR3 is TGTGCCAGCAGCCTCCGCCCCGAGAATGAGCAGTTCTTC.

This clone was detected a few times. V is TRBV19 and J is TRBJ2-7; 10 bases fit TRBD1. The CDR3 extends over 15 amino acids. Per germline, CDR1 LNHDA and CDR2 SQIVND (reference sequence). V was pared by 5 bases and J by 3 bases, with 7 bases of the junction left unmatched. CDR3: CASSPSDRGVYEQYF. Written as DNA, the CDR3 is TGTGCCAGTAGTCCATCGGACAGGGGGGTCTACGAGCAGTACTTC.

The table lists this clone with a count of one. Here the CDR3 reads CASSLESSMQFF. DNA of the CDR3: TGTGCCAGCAGCTTAGAGTCTAGCATGCAGTTCTTC. V usage is TRBV7-9 and J usage is TRBJ2-1; the D gene is possibly TRBD2 (5 bases). This CDR3 is built from 12 residues. Germline V gene data show CDR1 as SEHNR and CDR2 as FQNEAQ (reference sequence). V lost 1 base and J lost 12, with 10 bases in between.

This clone was found once. The chain couples TRBV7-2 to TRBJ2-1, with 8 bases lining up with TRBD1. CDR1 is SGHTA, CDR2 FQGNSA, per germline. The CDR3 contains 14 residues. V trimming: 4 bases; J trimming: 6 bases; junction bases outside the gene matches: 5. CDR3 protein: CASSYGQGGNEQFF. CDR3 DNA sequence: TGTGCCAGCAGCTACGGACAGGGTGGCAATGAGCAGTTCTTC. Together with reference TRBV7-2 and TRBJ2-1, the CDR3 gives the full variable domain: GAGVSQSPSNKVTEKGKDVELRCDPISGHTALYWYRQSLGQGLEFLIYFQGNSAPDKSGLPSDRFSAERTGGSVSTLTIQRTQQEDSAVYLCASSYGQGGNEQFFGPGTRLTVL.

This chain joins TRBV14 and TRBJ2-7; perhaps TRBD1 as D (6 bases). From germline, CDR1 is SGHDN and CDR2 FVKESK. There are 16 residues in the CDR3. The ends were cut back, 1 base at V and 6 bases at J, with 19 bases in the middle. CDR3 region: CASSQVGHRVVGEQYF. The DNA of the CDR3 is TGTGCCAGCAGCCAAGTTGGTCACAGGGTGGTAGGCGAGCAGTACTTC.

The rearrangement joins TRBV18 to TRBJ2-7, with 9 bases identical to TRBD1. Germline CDR1 and CDR2: KGHSH and LQKENI. CDR3 length: 17 amino acids. J lost 6 bases, V lost 0 bases, and 12 bases had no gene match. The CDR3 loop is CASSPPPGRQGDGEQYF. DNA of the CDR3: TGTGCCAGCTCACCACCTCCCGGGCGACAGGGGGACGGCGAGCAGTACTTC.

V usage is TRBV13 and J usage is TRBJ2-3; 11 nucleotides match TRBD2. Losses at the gene ends were 0 bases for V and 3 bases for J; bases not matched to a gene: 8. The CDR3 totals 18 residues. Germline V gene sequence: CDR1 PRHDT, CDR2 FYEKMQ (reference sequence). CDR3 residues: CASSLGEISGGATDTQYF. The CDR3 coding sequence is TGTGCCAGCAGCTTAGGCGAGATTAGCGGGGGGGCAACAGATACGCAGTATTTT. The full variable domain, its missing parts supplied by reference TRBV13 and TRBJ2-3, is AAGVIQSPRHLIKEKRETATLKCYPIPRHDTVYWYQQGPGQDPQFLISFYEKMQSDKGSIPDRFSAQQFSDYHSELNMSSLELGDSALYFCASSLGEISGGATDTQYFGPGTRLTVL.